This T cell receptor beta chain came from a study of PD-L1 blockade in urothelial cancer. Looking at the study overall: Blood underwent analysis 3 weeks (second dose) and 6 weeks after treatment began.

Sample time point: pretreatment peripheral blood. Sequencing used immunoSEQ multiplex PCR; TCRdb keeps in-frame clones, though not all of them. Of about 47,000 clones in the sample, roughly four fifths were seen once. Germline V gene sequence: CDR1 LNHDA, CDR2 SQIVND (reference sequence). V dropped 3 bases and J dropped 8; count of bases not matched to a gene: 15. The CDR3 runs 16 residues. V and J are TRBV19 and TRBJ1-2; 7 bases fit TRBD1. The input for sequencing was PBMCs, taken around atezolizumab (anti-PD-L1) treatment. This clonotype originated in a man over 45 with urothelial cancer. CDR3 in amino acids: CASSIPSPTGVKGYTF. The CDR3 coding sequence is TGTGCCAGTAGTATCCCTTCCCCCACAGGGGTGAAAGGCTACACCTTC.